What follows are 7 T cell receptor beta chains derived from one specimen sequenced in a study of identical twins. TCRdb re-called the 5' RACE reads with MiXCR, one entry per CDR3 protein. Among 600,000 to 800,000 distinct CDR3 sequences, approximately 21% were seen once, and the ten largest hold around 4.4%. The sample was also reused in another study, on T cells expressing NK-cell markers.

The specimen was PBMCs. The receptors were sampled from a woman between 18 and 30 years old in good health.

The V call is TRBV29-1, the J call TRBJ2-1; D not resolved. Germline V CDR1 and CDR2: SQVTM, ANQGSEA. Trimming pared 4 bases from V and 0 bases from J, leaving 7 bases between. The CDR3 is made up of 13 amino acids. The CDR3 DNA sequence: TGCAGCGTTGGTCCCCCCTCCTACAATGAGCAGTTCTTC. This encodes CSVGPPSYNEQFF.

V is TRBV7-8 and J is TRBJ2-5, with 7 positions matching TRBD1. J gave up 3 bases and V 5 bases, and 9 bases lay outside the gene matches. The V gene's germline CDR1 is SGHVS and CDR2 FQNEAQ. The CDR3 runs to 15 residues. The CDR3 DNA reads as TGTGCCAGCAGCCAAATGGGCACAGGGGAAGAGACCCAGTACTTC. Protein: CASSQMGTGEETQYF.

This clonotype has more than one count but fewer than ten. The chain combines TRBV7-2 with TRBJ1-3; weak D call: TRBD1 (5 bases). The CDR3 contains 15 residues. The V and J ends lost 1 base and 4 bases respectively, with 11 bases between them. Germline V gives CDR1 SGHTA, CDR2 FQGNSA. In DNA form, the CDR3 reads TGTGCCAGCAGCTTAGGCCCTCAGGGAGGAAACACCATATATTTT. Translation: CASSLGPQGGNTIYF.

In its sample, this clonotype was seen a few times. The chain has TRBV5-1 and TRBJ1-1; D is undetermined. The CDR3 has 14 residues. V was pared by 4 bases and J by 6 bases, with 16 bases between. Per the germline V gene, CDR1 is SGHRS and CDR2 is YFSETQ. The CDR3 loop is CASSTSSNKAEAFF. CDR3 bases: TGCGCCAGCAGCACCAGTTCGAACAAGGCTGAAGCTTTCTTT.

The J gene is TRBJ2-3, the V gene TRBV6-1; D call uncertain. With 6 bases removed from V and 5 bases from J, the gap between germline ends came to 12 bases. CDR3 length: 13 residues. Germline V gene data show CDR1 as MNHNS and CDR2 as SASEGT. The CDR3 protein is CASRVRVGDTQYF. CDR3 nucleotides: TGTGCCAGCAGAGTTCGGGTGGGAGATACGCAGTATTTT.

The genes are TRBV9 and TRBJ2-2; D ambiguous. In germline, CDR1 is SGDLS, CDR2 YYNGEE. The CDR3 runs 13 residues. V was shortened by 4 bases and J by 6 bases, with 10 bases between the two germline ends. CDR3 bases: TGTGCCAGCAGCCACCGTGCGCCCGGGGAGCTGTTTTTT. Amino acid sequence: CASSHRAPGELFF.

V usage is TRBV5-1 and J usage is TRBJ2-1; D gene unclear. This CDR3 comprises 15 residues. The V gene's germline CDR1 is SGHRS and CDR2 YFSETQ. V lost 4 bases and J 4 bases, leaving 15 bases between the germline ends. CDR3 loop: CASSELEGLYNEQFF. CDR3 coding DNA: TGCGCCAGCAGCGAACTCGAAGGGCTATACAATGAGCAGTTCTTC.